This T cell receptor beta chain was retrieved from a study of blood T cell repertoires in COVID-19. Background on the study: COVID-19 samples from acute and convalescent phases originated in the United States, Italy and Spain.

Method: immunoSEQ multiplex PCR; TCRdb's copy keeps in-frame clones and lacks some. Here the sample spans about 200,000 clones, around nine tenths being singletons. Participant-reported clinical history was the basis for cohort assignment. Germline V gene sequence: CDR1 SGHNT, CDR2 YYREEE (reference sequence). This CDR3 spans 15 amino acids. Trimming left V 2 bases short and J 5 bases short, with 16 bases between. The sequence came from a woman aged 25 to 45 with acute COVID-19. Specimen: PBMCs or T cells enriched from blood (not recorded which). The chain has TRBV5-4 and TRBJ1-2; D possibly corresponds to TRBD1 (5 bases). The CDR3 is CASSFPGRTPYGYTF. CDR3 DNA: TGTGCCAGCAGCTTCCCCGGGCGGACACCTTATGGCTACACCTTC. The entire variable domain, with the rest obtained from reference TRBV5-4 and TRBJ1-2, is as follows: ETGVTQSPTHLIKTRGQQVTLRCSSQSGHNTVSWYQQALGQGPQFIFQYYREEENGRGNFPPRFSGLQFPNYSSELNVNALELDDSALYLCASSFPGRTPYGYTFGSGTRLTVV.